Shown below are 32 T cell receptor beta chains from a single sample sequenced in a study of cytomegalovirus exposure and HLA in healthy donors. Clones were sequenced by immunoSEQ multiplex PCR, and TCRdb holds only the in-frame ones, with some missing. The sample carries roughly 60,000 clones, roughly 91% recorded once. The sequenced sample consisted of PBMCs. These receptors originate from a woman younger than 45 in good health and CMV-seronegative.

The V call is TRBV10-1, the J call TRBJ2-1, with 8 bases fitting TRBD2. CDR3 length equals 16 residues. Looked up from germline, CDR1 is WNHNN and CDR2 is SYGVQD (reference sequence). V lost 6 bases to trimming and J lost 9 bases; unmatched junction nucleotides: 16. The CDR3 spells CASSGRAAPDQGEQFF. CDR3 coding DNA: TGCGCCAGCAGCGGGAGGGCCGCCCCGGACCAGGGTGAGCAGTTCTTC.

The chain has TRBV19 and TRBJ2-7; 11 nucleotides align to TRBD2. This CDR3 has 18 residues. The J segment lost 2 bases and the V segment lost 1 base, leaving 10 bases of the junction unmatched. The germline V gene has CDR1 LNHDA and CDR2 SQIVND (reference sequence). Here the CDR3 DNA reads TGTGCCAGTAGTATAGTGGGGACTAGCGGATCGTGGACCTACGAGCAGTACTTC. Translating it yields CASSIVGTSGSWTYEQYF.

The V gene is TRBV6-1, the J gene TRBJ2-2, with D uncertain. The V gene's germline CDR1 is MNHNS and CDR2 SASEGT. The CDR3 covers 11 residues. Between the trimmed V and J ends, which lost 7 bases and 6 bases, there was a span of 6 bases. The CDR3 here is CASTNAGELFF. As DNA, the CDR3 is TGTGCCAGCACTAATGCCGGGGAGCTGTTTTTT.

The V call is TRBV5-6, the J call TRBJ2-7; tentative D call: TRBD1 (6 bases). CDR3 size: 14 residues. Per germline, CDR1 SGHDT and CDR2 YYEEEE. V lost 4 bases and J lost 5, with 16 bases in between. DNA of the CDR3: TGTGCCAGCAGCCGGGATGGGGGCACCCACGAGCAGTACTTC. Translated: CASSRDGGTHEQYF.

J is TRBJ2-5 and V is TRBV5-1; TRBD2 is a possible D gene (5 bases). Germline V gives CDR1 SGHRS, CDR2 YFSETQ. The CDR3 is 14 amino acids. The germline V and J ends were trimmed by 4 bases and 3 bases, with 13 bases remaining between them. CDR3 loop: CASSPGLTKETQYF. Here the CDR3 DNA reads TGCGCCAGCAGCCCCGGACTGACAAAAGAGACCCAGTACTTC.

The chain joins TRBV28 to TRBJ2-5; maybe TRBD1 (6 bases). The CDR3 spans 14 residues. Germline values: CDR1 MDHEN, CDR2 SYDVKM. The V gene lost 0 bases and the J gene lost 3 bases, with 8 bases spanning the gap. The CDR3 nucleotides are TGTGCCAGCAGTTTATGGGGGGCTAAAGAGACCCAGTACTTC. Its protein product is CASSLWGAKETQYF.

V and J are TRBV7-9 and TRBJ1-4; TRBD1 matches at 7 bases. The CDR3 extends over 14 amino acids. With V trimmed by 5 bases and J by 4 bases, 4 bases remained unmatched. Germline CDR1 SEHNR, CDR2 FQNEAQ (reference sequence). CDR3 amino acids: CASSPDRDNEKLFF. The CDR3 DNA follows: TGTGCCAGCAGCCCCGACAGGGATAATGAAAAACTGTTTTTT.

This chain joins TRBV28 and TRBJ2-1; D gene unclear. V lost 3 bases, J lost 7 bases, and 13 bases lay in between. The CDR3 has 14 residues. Germline V CDR1 and CDR2: MDHEN, SYDVKM. CDR3 protein: CASSFSLIINEQFF. The CDR3 region has the DNA TGTGCCAGCAGTTTCTCCCTTATTATTAATGAGCAGTTCTTC.

The rearrangement links TRBV7-2 to TRBJ2-2, with unresolved D. The germline V and J ends were trimmed by 8 bases and 4 bases, with 14 bases remaining between them. CDR3 size: 14 residues. CDR1 SGHTA and CDR2 FQGNSA come from the germline V gene. CDR3 region: CASGYQQVTGELFF. The CDR3, as DNA: TGTGCCAGCGGATACCAGCAGGTCACCGGGGAGCTGTTTTTT.

The chain joins TRBV27 to TRBJ1-1; 7 nucleotides line up with TRBD1. This CDR3 is 14 amino acids long. Germline V gene sequence: CDR1 MNHEY, CDR2 SMNVEV (reference sequence). The ends lost 5 bases at V and 4 bases at J; junction bases unmatched: 7. The CDR3 region is CASSPTGAVTEAFF. The CDR3 coding sequence is TGTGCCAGCAGTCCAACAGGGGCGGTCACTGAAGCTTTCTTT.

This clone was observed a single time. The chain recombines TRBV27 with TRBJ2-1; D may be TRBD2 (7 bases). CDR1 is MNHEY, CDR2 SMNVEV, per germline (reference sequence). The V gene lost 3 bases and the J gene lost 7 bases, with 25 bases spanning the gap. This CDR3 region has 18 residues. The CDR3 loop reads CASSFKEGQLGGGNEQFF. For the CDR3, the DNA is TGTGCCAGCAGTTTTAAAGAAGGGCAGTTGGGAGGGGGGAATGAGCAGTTCTTC.

The chain carries TRBV5-1 and TRBJ1-1; D is unresolved. The CDR3 spans 15 residues. The germline V gene encodes CDR1 SGHRS and CDR2 YFSETQ. V was trimmed by 1 base and J by 0 bases, leaving 10 bases between them. The CDR3 reads CASSLTGSMNTEAFF. The CDR3 nucleotides are TGCGCCAGCAGCTTGACGGGAAGCATGAACACTGAAGCTTTCTTT.

This sequence joins TRBV5-1 and TRBJ2-2; 8 nucleotides line up with TRBD2. The CDR3 consists of 18 residues. The germline CDR1 and CDR2 sequences are SGHRS and YFSETQ. With V trimmed by 1 base and J by 2 bases, 10 bases remained unmatched. The DNA for the CDR3 is TGCGCCAGCAGCTTGTTGCCGTGGCGGGAGGCCAACACCGGGGAGCTGTTTTTT. This codes for CASSLLPWREANTGELFF.

The chain joins TRBV11-2 to TRBJ1-5, with D perhaps matching TRBD1 (5 bases). This CDR3 has 15 residues. In germline, CDR1 is SGHAT, CDR2 FQNNGV. V lost 4 bases to trimming and J lost 2 bases, with 12 bases between them. In DNA form, the CDR3 reads TGTGCCAGCAGCTCGACCGGGGGTCGCAATCAGCCCCAGCATTTT. Translated: CASSSTGGRNQPQHF.

The rearrangement joins TRBV5-6 to TRBJ2-1; a weak D match, TRBD2 (5 bases). V lost 1 base to trimming and J lost 8 bases, with 7 bases between them. The CDR3 consists of 12 residues. Germline CDR1 and CDR2: SGHDT and YYEEEE. The CDR3: CASSLWEYEQFF. CDR3 in DNA: TGTGCCAGCAGCTTGTGGGAGTATGAGCAGTTCTTC.

The chain is built from TRBV7-8 and TRBJ1-3; the D gene is possibly TRBD1 (5 bases). From germline, CDR1 is SGHVS and CDR2 FQNEAQ. The CDR3 loop spans 17 amino acids. Trimming pared 1 base from V and 3 bases from J, leaving 16 bases between. The CDR3 DNA sequence: TGTGCCAGCAGCTTAGTTGCTCGGACAATAATTGGAAACACCATATATTTT. Translating gives CASSLVARTIIGNTIYF.

This sequence joins TRBV5-1 and TRBJ2-3; the D is unclear. V lost 0 bases and J 4 bases, leaving 9 bases between the germline ends. CDR1 and CDR2 (germline): SGHRS, YFSETQ. This CDR3 comprises 14 residues. The CDR3 DNA follows: TGCGCCAGCAGCTTGGGCGCAGGCCCAGATACGCAGTATTTT. It yields the protein CASSLGAGPDTQYF. Full variable domain (remainder filled in from reference TRBV5-1 and TRBJ2-3): KAGVTQTPRYLIKTRGQQVTLSCSPISGHRSVSWYQQTPGQGLQFLFEYFSETQRNKGNFPGRFSGRQFSNSRSEMNVSTLELGDSALYLCASSLGAGPDTQYFGPGTRLTVL.

This chain links TRBV7-3 with TRBJ2-5; TRBD2 aligns across 10 bases. The CDR3 is made up of 14 amino acids. CDR1 and CDR2 (germline): SGHTA, FQGTGA. V lost 6 bases and J lost 5; bases outside the gene matches: 6. The CDR3 loop reads CASSLAGALETQYF. CDR3 DNA sequence: TGTGCCAGCAGTCTAGCGGGAGCATTGGAGACCCAGTACTTC.

Details on this clone: Additional DNA sequences in this sample encode the identical CDR3. The CDR3 nucleotides read TGTGCCAGCAGCCAAGGGAGCGGGAGTCCCTACGAGCAGTACTTC. Its translation is CASSQGSGSPYEQYF. The chain is built from TRBV4-2 and TRBJ2-7; 8 bases fit TRBD2. There are 15 residues in the CDR3. Germline V gene lookup returns CDR1 LGHNA and CDR2 YNFKEQ. V lost 1 base, J lost 2 bases, and 4 bases stayed unmatched.

The chain has TRBV5-6 and TRBJ1-2; D may be TRBD1 (6 bases). The CDR3 contains 17 residues. With 4 bases removed from V and 6 bases from J, the gap between germline ends came to 25 bases. CDR1 is SGHDT and CDR2 is YYEEEE in the germline V gene. The CDR3 coding sequence is TGTGCCAGCAGCATTGTTCATTTGGGGGCGGAAGGGGATGGCTACACCTTC. Translated: CASSIVHLGAEGDGYTF.

V gene TRBV30 combines with J gene TRBJ2-7; the D gene is possibly TRBD2 (6 bases). Germline CDR1 is GTSNPN and CDR2 is SVGIG (reference sequence). Trimming pared 0 bases from V and 2 bases from J, leaving 11 bases between. The CDR3 spans 14 residues. The CDR3 is CAWSVRGGTYEQYF. For the CDR3, the DNA is TGTGCCTGGAGTGTCCGGGGAGGAACCTACGAGCAGTACTTC.

The V and J genes are TRBV18 and TRBJ2-5; perhaps TRBD1 as D (6 bases). This CDR3 spans 15 amino acids. Deletions cut 3 bases from V and 8 bases from J, with 19 bases between. CDR1 and CDR2 from the germline V gene are KGHSH and LQKENI. The CDR3 DNA is TGTGCCAGCTCACCGAACACGGCGGACAGTTTAACCCAGTACTTC. Translation: CASSPNTADSLTQYF. Combining the CDR3 with reference TRBV18 and TRBJ2-5 gives the whole variable domain NAGVMQNPRHLVRRRGQEARLRCSPMKGHSHVYWYRQLPEEGLKFMVYLQKENIIDESGMPKERFSAEFPKEGPSILRIQQVVRGDSAAYFCASSPNTADSLTQYFGPGTRLLVL.

This clone was detected only once. V gene TRBV4-1 combines with J gene TRBJ2-5, with D possibly being TRBD1 (6 bases). Germline V gene data show CDR1 as MGHRA and CDR2 as YSYEKL. The ends were cut back, 2 bases at V and 1 base at J, with 14 bases in the middle. The CDR3 is 16 amino acids. The CDR3, as DNA: TGCGCCAGCAGCCAATATGCAGGGGCCTTCCAAGAGACCCAGTACTTC. This gives the protein CASSQYAGAFQETQYF.

This chain uses TRBV5-1 with TRBJ1-2; 12 nucleotides align to TRBD1. Trimming cost V 0 bases and J 8 bases; bases outside gene matches: 8. Germline V gene sequence: CDR1 SGHRS, CDR2 YFSETQ. CDR3 length: 16 residues. The CDR3 sequence is CASSLAGTGGAEGYTF. The CDR3 region has the DNA TGCGCCAGCAGCTTGGCCGGGACAGGGGGCGCGGAAGGCTACACCTTC.

The CDR3 bases are TGTGCCAGCAGCTGGGGGCAGGGCTCTGGGGCCAACGTCCTGACTTTC. Encoded protein: CASSWGQGSGANVLTF. The chain links TRBV5-4 to TRBJ2-6; weak D call: TRBD1 (6 bases). Germline V CDR1 and CDR2: SGHNT, YYREEE (reference sequence). CDR3 length: 16 amino acids. V was trimmed by 3 bases and J by 0 bases, leaving 10 bases between them.

The chain recombines TRBV19 with TRBJ2-3; maybe TRBD1 (6 bases). CDR3 length: 17 residues. CDR1 and CDR2 (germline): LNHDA, SQIVND (reference sequence). V shed 5 bases and J shed 1 base, with 19 bases lying between them. DNA for the CDR3: TGTGCCAGTAGTGTAGGGCCAGGGGCTGGAGGCACAGATACGCAGTATTTT. It yields the protein CASSVGPGAGGTDTQYF.

The chain uses TRBV7-3 and TRBJ2-1; D call uncertain. CDR1 and CDR2 (germline): SGHTA, FQGTGA. The V gene lost 1 base and the J gene lost 9 bases, with 10 bases spanning the gap. The CDR3 consists of 13 residues. The CDR3 spells CASSLNPFGEQFF. In DNA, the CDR3 is TGTGCCAGCAGCTTAAATCCCTTCGGTGAGCAGTTCTTC.

The chain employs TRBV11-2 and TRBJ2-5, with D possibly being TRBD2 (5 bases). Per the germline V gene, CDR1 is SGHAT and CDR2 is FQNNGV. Between the trimmed V and J ends, which lost 7 bases and 1 base, there was a span of 13 bases. This CDR3 is built from 14 residues. The CDR3, as DNA: TGTGCCAGCACCCCCTCTAGCAGCCAAGAGACCCAGTACTTC. Translated, it gives CASTPSSSQETQYF.

This clone occurred a few times. The gene calls are TRBV7-6 and TRBJ2-4; a weak D match, TRBD2 (6 bases). There are 19 residues in the CDR3. Germline V gene sequence: CDR1 SGHVS, CDR2 FNYEAQ. V was shortened by 0 bases and J by 0 bases, with 18 bases between the two germline ends. The CDR3 loop is CASSLAAPGVYIAKNIQYF. CDR3 bases: TGTGCCAGCAGCTTAGCGGCACCGGGGGTCTATATAGCCAAAAACATTCAGTACTTC.

This clone is a singleton in its sample. The V call is TRBV19, the J call TRBJ1-1, with TRBD1 as a possible D gene (6 bases). CDR1 LNHDA and CDR2 SQIVND come from the germline V gene (reference sequence). V lost 5 bases, J lost 1 base, and 23 bases lay in between. The CDR3 runs to 18 residues. The CDR3 here is CASSPRGGGRRRNTEAFF. The CDR3 DNA reads as TGTGCCAGTAGTCCCCGGGGTGGGGGCCGCAGGAGGAACACTGAAGCTTTCTTT.

The chain joins TRBV7-9 to TRBJ1-2; perhaps TRBD1 as D (5 bases). The CDR3 is 15 amino acids. Trimming took 6 bases from V and 0 from J, leaving 14 bases between them. CDR1 is SEHNR and CDR2 is FQNEAQ in the germline V gene (reference sequence). CDR3 bases: TGTGCCAGCAGGAAGCAGGGAAGAACTAACTATGGCTACACCTTC. It is translated as CASRKQGRTNYGYTF.

The V gene is TRBV28, the J gene TRBJ1-1; TRBD1 might be the D (5 bases). Trimming stripped 10 bases from V and 0 bases from J, with 15 bases between. The CDR3 extends over 14 amino acids. In germline, CDR1 is MDHEN, CDR2 SYDVKM. CDR3 sequence: CATSRGFMNTEAFF. The CDR3 region has the DNA TGTGCCACCTCCCGGGGGTTTATGAACACTGAAGCTTTCTTT.